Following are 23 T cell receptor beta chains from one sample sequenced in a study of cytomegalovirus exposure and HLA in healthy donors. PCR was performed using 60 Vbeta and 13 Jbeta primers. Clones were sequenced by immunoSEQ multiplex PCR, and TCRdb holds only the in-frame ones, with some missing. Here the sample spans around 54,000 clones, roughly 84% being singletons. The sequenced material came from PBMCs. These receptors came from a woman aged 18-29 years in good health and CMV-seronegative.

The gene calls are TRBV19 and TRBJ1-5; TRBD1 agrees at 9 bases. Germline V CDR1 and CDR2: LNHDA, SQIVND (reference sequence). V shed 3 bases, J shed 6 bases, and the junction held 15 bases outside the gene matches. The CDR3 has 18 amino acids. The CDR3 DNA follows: TGTGCCAGTAGTATCCGGGACAGGGACGGGTATTTGGCTCAGCCCCAGCATTTT. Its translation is CASSIRDRDGYLAQPQHF.

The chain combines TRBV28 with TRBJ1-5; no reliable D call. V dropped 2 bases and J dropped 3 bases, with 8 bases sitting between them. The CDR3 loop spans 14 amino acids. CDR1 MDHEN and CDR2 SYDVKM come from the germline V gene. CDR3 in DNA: TGTGCCAGCAGTTTACGAGGTCCCAATCAGCCCCAGCATTTT. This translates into CASSLRGPNQPQHF. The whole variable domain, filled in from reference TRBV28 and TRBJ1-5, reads DVKVTQSSRYLVKRTGEKVFLECVQDMDHENMFWYRQDPGLGLRLIYFSYDVKMKEKGDIPEGYSVSREKKERFSLILESASTNQTSMYLCASSLRGPNQPQHFGDGTRLSIL.

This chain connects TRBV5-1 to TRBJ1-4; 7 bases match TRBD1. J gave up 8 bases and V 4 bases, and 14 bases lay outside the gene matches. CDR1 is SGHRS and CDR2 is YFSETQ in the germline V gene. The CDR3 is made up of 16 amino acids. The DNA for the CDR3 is TGCGCCAGCAGCGCCCAGACAGGGCCTACACACGAAAAACTGTTTTTT. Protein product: CASSAQTGPTHEKLFF.

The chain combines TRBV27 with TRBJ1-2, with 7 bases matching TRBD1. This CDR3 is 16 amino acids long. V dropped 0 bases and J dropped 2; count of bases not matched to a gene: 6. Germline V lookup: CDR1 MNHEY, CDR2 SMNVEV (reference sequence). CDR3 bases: TGTGCCAGCAGTTTATCCGAGGGGGCCTTCAACTATGGCTACACCTTC. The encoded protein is CASSLSEGAFNYGYTF.

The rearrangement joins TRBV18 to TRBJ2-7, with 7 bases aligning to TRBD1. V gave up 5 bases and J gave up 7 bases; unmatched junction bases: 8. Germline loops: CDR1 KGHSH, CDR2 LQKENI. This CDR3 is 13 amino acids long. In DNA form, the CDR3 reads TGTGCCAGCTCAACGACAGGGACGGGGGAGCAGTACTTC. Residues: CASSTTGTGEQYF.

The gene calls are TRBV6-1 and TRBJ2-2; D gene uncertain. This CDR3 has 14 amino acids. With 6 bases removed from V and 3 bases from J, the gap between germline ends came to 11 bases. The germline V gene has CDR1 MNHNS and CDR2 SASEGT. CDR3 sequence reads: CASRVAGDTGELFF. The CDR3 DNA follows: TGTGCCAGCAGAGTGGCAGGCGACACCGGGGAGCTGTTTTTT.

CDR3 protein: CASSLGLASGTGELFF. The DNA of the CDR3 is TGTGCCAGCAGCTTGGGACTAGCGTCGGGGACCGGGGAGCTGTTTTTT. This chain uses TRBV7-3 with TRBJ2-2; 10 bases fit TRBD2. Per the germline V gene, CDR1 is SGHTA and CDR2 is FQGTGA. V dropped 3 bases and J dropped 5; count of bases not matched to a gene: 6. The CDR3 has 16 amino acids.

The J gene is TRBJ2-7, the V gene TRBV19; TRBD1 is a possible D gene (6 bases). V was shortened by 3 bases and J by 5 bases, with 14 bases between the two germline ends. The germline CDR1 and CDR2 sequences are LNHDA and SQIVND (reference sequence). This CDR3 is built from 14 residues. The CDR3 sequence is CASSIRRQVNEQYF. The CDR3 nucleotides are TGTGCCAGTAGTATCCGCCGACAGGTTAACGAGCAGTACTTC.

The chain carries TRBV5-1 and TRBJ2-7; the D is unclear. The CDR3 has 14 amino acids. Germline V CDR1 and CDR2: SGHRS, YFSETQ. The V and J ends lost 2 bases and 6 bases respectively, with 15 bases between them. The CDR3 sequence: CASSFSLEIGEQYF. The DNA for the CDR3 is TGCGCCAGCAGCTTCTCCCTAGAGATAGGCGAGCAGTACTTC.

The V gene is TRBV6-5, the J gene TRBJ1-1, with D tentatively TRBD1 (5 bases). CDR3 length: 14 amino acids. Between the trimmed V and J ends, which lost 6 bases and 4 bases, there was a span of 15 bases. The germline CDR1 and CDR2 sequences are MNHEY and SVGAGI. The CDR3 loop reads CASRPVGGGTEAFF. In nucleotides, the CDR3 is TGTGCCAGCAGACCTGTGGGGGGAGGCACTGAAGCTTTCTTT.

The DNA for the CDR3 is TGTGCCAGCAGCACCCCCGGGACAGTCGCTGAAGCTTTCTTT. This sequence encodes CASSTPGTVAEAFF. This chain uses TRBV27 with TRBJ1-1; 7 bases are shared with TRBD1. Trimming at V came to 6 bases and at J to 6 bases, leaving 10 bases not matched to a gene. The CDR3 extends over 14 amino acids. Per the germline V gene, CDR1 is MNHEY and CDR2 is SMNVEV (reference sequence).

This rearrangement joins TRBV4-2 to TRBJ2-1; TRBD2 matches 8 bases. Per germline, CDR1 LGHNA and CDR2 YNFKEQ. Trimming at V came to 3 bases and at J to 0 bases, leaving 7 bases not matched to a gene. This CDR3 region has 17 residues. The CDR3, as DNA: TGTGCCAGCAGCCAGACCACGGGAGGGAGCTCCTACAATGAGCAGTTCTTC. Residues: CASSQTTGGSSYNEQFF.

CDR3: CASSIRDIETQYF. The CDR3 DNA is TGCGCCAGCAGCATCCGGGACATAGAGACCCAGTACTTC. The chain uses TRBV5-1 and TRBJ2-5; tentative D call: TRBD1 (6 bases). The V gene's germline CDR1 is SGHRS and CDR2 YFSETQ. The V end lost 4 bases, the J end lost 4 bases, and 11 bases lay between the germline ends. The CDR3 consists of 13 residues.

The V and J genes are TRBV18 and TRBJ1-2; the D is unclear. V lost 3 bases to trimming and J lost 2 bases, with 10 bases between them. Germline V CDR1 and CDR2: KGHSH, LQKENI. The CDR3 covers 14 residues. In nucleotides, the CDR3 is TGTGCCAGCTCACCGTCCCACCTAAACTATGGCTACACCTTC. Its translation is CASSPSHLNYGYTF.

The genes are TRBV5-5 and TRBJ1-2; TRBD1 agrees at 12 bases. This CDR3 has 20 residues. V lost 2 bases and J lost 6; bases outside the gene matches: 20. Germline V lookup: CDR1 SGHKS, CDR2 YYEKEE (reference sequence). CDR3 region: CASSFPGQGASFSKAHGYTF. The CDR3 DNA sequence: TGTGCCAGCAGCTTCCCGGGACAGGGGGCCTCGTTTTCGAAAGCTCATGGCTACACCTTC.

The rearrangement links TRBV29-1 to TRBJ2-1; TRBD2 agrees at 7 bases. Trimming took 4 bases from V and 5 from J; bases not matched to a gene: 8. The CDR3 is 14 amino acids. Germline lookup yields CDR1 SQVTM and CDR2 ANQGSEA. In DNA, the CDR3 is TGCAGCGTTGTCGGACTAGTTTTAAACAATGAGCAGTTCTTC. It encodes CSVVGLVLNNEQFF.

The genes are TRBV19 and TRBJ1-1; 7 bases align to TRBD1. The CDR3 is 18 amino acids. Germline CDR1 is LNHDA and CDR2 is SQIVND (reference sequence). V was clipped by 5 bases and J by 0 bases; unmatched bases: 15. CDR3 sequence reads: CASSPPPRTGLMNTEAFF. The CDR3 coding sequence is TGTGCCAGTAGTCCACCCCCCCGGACAGGACTCATGAACACTGAAGCTTTCTTT. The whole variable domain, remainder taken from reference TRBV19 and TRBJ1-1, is DGGITQSPKYLFRKEGQNVTLSCEQNLNHDAMYWYRQDPGQGLRLIYYSQIVNDFQKGDIAEGYSVSREKKESFPLTVTSAQKNPTAFYLCASSPPPRTGLMNTEAFFGQGTRLTVV.

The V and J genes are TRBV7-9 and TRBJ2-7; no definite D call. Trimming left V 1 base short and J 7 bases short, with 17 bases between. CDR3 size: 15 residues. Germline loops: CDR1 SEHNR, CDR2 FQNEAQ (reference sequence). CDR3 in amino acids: CASSLDLAPFEEQYF. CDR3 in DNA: TGTGCCAGCAGCTTAGATCTCGCCCCCTTTGAGGAGCAGTACTTC.

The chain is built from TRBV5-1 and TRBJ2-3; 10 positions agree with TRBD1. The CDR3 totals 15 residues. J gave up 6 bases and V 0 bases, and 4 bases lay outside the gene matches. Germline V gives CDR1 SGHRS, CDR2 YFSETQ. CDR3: CASSLEGQGSDTQYF. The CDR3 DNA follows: TGCGCCAGCAGCTTGGAGGGACAGGGGTCTGATACGCAGTATTTT.

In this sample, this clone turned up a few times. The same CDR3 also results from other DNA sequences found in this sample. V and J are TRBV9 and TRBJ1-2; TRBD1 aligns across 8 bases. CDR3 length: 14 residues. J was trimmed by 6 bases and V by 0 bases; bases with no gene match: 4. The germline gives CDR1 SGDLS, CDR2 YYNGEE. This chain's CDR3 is CASSVEAGGNGYTF. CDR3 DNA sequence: TGTGCCAGCAGCGTAGAGGCAGGGGGCAATGGCTACACCTTC.

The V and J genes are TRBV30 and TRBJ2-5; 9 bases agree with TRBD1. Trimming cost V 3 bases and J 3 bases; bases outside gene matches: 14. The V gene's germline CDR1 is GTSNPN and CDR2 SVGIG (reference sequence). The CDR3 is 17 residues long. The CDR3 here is CAWSVRRWTGVKETQYF. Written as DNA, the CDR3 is TGTGCCTGGAGCGTACGACGGTGGACAGGGGTTAAAGAGACCCAGTACTTC.

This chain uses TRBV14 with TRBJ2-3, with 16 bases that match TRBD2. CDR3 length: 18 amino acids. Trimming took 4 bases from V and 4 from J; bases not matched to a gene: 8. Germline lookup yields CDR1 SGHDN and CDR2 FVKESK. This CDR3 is CASSLSPGLAGGPDTQYF. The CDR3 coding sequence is TGTGCCAGCAGCCTCTCCCCGGGACTAGCGGGAGGGCCAGATACGCAGTATTTT.

This chain's CDR3 is CASSPDYGYTF. In DNA, the CDR3 is TGTGCCAGCAGCCCCGACTATGGCTACACCTTC. V is TRBV28 and J is TRBJ1-2; D is uncertain. The CDR3 extends over 11 amino acids. V lost 6 bases and J 3 bases, leaving 5 bases between the germline ends. Germline CDR1 and CDR2: MDHEN and SYDVKM.